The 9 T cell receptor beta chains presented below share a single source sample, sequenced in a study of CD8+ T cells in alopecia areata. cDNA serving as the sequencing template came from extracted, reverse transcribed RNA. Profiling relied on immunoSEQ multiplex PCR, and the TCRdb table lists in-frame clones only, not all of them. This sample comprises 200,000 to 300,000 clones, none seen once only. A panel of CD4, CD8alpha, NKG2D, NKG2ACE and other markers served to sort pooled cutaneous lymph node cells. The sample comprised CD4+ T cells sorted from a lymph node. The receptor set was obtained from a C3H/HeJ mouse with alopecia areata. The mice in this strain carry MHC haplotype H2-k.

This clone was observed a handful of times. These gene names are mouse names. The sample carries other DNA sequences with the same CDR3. CDR3 bases read: TGTGCCAGCAGTATCAGGGACAGGGGCTATGCT. This encodes CASSIRDRGYA. The whole CDR3 reads CASSIRDRGYAEQFF. V and J are TRBV19 and TRBJ2-1; 10 bases are a match to TRBD1. The read halts 4 residues ahead of the CDR3 end, with the missing end drawn from the germline J gene. CDR1 is FNHDT and CDR2 is SITEND in the germline V gene (reference sequence). The CDR3 contains 15 residues. Unmatched junction bases numbered 2, after V lost 2 bases and J lost 3 bases.

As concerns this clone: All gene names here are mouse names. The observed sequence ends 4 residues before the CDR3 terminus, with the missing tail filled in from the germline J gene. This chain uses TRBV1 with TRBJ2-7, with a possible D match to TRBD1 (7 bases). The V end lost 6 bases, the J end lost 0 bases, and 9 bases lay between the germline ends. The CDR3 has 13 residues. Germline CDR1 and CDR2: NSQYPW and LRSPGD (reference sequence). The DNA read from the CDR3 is TGCACCTGCAGCCAGGGGGGCTCCTAT. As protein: CTCSQGGSY. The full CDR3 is CTCSQGGSYEQYF.

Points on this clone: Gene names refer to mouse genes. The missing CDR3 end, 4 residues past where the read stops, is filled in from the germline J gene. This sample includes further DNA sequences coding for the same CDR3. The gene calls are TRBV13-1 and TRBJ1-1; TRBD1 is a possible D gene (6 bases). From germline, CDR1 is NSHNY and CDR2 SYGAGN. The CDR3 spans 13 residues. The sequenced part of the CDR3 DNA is TGTGCCAGCAGTGATGCGCAGGGGACA. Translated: CASSDAQGT. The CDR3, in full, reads CASSDAQGTEVFF.

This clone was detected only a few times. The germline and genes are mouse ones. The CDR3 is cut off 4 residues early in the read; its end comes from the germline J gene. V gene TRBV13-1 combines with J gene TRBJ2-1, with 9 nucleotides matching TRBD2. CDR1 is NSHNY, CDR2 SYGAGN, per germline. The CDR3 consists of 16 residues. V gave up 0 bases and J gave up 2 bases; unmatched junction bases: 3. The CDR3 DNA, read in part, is TGTGCCAGCAGTGATGCCTGGGGGGGTCACTATGCT. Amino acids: CASSDAWGGHYA. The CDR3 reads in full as CASSDAWGGHYAEQFF.

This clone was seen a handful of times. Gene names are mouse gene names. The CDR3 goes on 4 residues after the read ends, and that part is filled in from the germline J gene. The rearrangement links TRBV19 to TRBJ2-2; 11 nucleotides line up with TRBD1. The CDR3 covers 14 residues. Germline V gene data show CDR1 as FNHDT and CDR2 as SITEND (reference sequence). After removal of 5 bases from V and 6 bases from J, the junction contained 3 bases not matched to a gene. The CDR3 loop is CASRSGQGAGQLYF. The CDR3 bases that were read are TGTGCCAGCAGATCGGGACAGGGGGCCGGG.

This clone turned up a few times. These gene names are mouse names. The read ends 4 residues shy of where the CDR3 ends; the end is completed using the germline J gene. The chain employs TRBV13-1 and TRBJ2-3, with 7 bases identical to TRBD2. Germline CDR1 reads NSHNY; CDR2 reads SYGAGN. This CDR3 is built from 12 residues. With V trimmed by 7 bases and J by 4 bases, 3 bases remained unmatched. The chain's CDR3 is CASALGSETLYF. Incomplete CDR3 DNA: TGTGCCAGCGCACTGGGGTCAGAA.

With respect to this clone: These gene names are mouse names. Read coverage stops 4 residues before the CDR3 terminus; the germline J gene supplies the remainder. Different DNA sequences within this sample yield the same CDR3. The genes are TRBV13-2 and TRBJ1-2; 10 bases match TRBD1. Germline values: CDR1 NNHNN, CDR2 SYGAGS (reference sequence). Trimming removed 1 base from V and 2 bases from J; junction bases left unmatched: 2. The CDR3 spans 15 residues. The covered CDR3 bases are TGTGCCAGCGGTGATTCGGGACAGGGGAACTCC. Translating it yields CASGDSGQGNS. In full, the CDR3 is CASGDSGQGNSDYTF.

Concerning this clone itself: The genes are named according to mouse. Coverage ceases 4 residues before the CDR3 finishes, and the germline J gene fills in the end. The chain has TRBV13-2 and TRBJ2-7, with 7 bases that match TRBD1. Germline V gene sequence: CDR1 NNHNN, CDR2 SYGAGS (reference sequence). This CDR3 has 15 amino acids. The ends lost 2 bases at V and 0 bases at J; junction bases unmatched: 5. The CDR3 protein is CASGEGQKSSYEQYF. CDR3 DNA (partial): TGTGCCAGCGGTGAGGGACAGAAATCCTCCTAT.

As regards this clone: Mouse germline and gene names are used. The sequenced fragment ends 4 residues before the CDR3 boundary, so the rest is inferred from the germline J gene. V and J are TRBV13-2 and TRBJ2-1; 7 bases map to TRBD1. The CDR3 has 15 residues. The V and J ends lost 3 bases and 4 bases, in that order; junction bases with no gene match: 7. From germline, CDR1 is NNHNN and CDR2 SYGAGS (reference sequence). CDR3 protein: CASGARQGRYAEQFF. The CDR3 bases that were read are TGTGCCAGCGGTGCTCGACAGGGAAGGTATGCT.